Each of the 30 T cell receptor beta chains below was sequenced from the same sample in a study of shared clonotypes between healthy human individuals. Data came from immunoSEQ multiplex PCR; TCRdb stores just in-frame clones and leaves some out. This sample has about 2.1 million clones; around 93% occur once, and the top ten carry less than 2%. Naive CD8 cells were CD45RO-negative, positively selected for CCR7, excluding terminally differentiated effector memory CD45RA+ cells. The sequenced material came from naive CD8+ T cells from PBMCs. The receptors originated from a man aged 18 to 35 in good health. Some clones in this sample may be carry-over from other donors' samples.

The chain combines TRBV10-3 with TRBJ2-2; 8 bases are shared with TRBD2. This CDR3 region has 16 residues. Germline V gene sequence: CDR1 ENHRY, CDR2 SYGVKD. V shed 9 bases, J shed 6 bases, and the junction held 15 bases outside the gene matches. CDR3 DNA sequence: TGTGCCATTTCGGTCGGTGCGGGAGGCCCGGCCGGGGAGCTGTTTTTT. This gives the protein CAISVGAGGPAGELFF.

J is TRBJ2-7 and V is TRBV5-1; a possible D gene is TRBD1 (6 bases). Trimming stripped 6 bases from V and 3 bases from J, with 19 bases between. Germline values: CDR1 SGHRS, CDR2 YFSETQ. CDR3 length equals 15 residues. The chain's CDR3 is CASTILPGQLYEQYF. The CDR3 DNA sequence: TGCGCCAGCACCATTCTCCCGGGACAACTCTACGAGCAGTACTTC.

This chain joins TRBV29-1 and TRBJ1-2; D is perhaps TRBD1 (5 bases). This CDR3 is 11 amino acids long. Trimming shortened V by 7 bases and J by 3 bases, and 9 bases separated the two germline ends. From germline, CDR1 is SQVTM and CDR2 ANQGSEA. CDR3 DNA: TGCAGCGCAGACAGTTACTATGGCTACACCTTC. Its translation: CSADSYYGYTF.

The chain recombines TRBV19 with TRBJ1-2; 10 bases are a match to TRBD1. V was clipped by 5 bases and J by 5 bases; unmatched bases: 5. CDR3 size: 14 residues. CDR1 LNHDA and CDR2 SQIVND come from the germline V gene (reference sequence). The CDR3 DNA follows: TGTGCCAGTAGTGCGACAGGGGGCTGGTATGGCTACACCTTC. It yields the protein CASSATGGWYGYTF. The whole variable domain, filled in from reference TRBV19 and TRBJ1-2, reads DGGITQSPKYLFRKEGQNVTLSCEQNLNHDAMYWYRQDPGQGLRLIYYSQIVNDFQKGDIAEGYSVSREKKESFPLTVTSAQKNPTAFYLCASSATGGWYGYTFGSGTRLTVV.

The genes are TRBV9 and TRBJ2-1, with 9 positions matching TRBD1. The ends lost 3 bases at V and 3 bases at J; junction bases unmatched: 7. In germline, CDR1 is SGDLS, CDR2 YYNGEE. The CDR3 is 16 amino acids. The CDR3 loop is CASSAQTGGSYNEQFF. CDR3 sequence (DNA): TGTGCCAGCAGCGCCCAAACAGGGGGCAGCTACAATGAGCAGTTCTTC.

The rearrangement uses TRBV7-3 and TRBJ2-1, with TRBD2 identical over 14 bases. Germline lookup yields CDR1 SGHTA and CDR2 FQGTGA. This CDR3 comprises 18 residues. J was trimmed by 5 bases and V by 2 bases; bases with no gene match: 8. The CDR3, as DNA: TGTGCCAGCAGCTTACCCGGGACTAGCGGGAGTCGGAACAATGAGCAGTTCTTC. This gives the protein CASSLPGTSGSRNNEQFF.

This chain links TRBV5-1 with TRBJ2-7, with 11 bases that match TRBD2. CDR1 and CDR2 (germline): SGHRS, YFSETQ. V lost 0 bases, J lost 2 bases, and 4 bases stayed unmatched. This CDR3 comprises 16 residues. CDR3 bases: TGCGCCAGCAGCTTGGGACTAGCGGGATTAACCTACGAGCAGTACTTC. Translating it yields CASSLGLAGLTYEQYF.

The chain couples TRBV2 to TRBJ2-7; TRBD1 aligns across 7 bases. V was clipped by 0 bases and J by 2 bases; unmatched bases: 4. CDR3 length: 15 amino acids. Germline V gene lookup returns CDR1 SNHLY and CDR2 FYNNEI. DNA for the CDR3: TGTGCCAGCAGTGAAGCAAGACAGGGAGCCTACGAGCAGTACTTC. Translation gives CASSEARQGAYEQYF.

The chain links TRBV28 to TRBJ2-7; D is unclear. From germline, CDR1 is MDHEN and CDR2 SYDVKM. The V gene lost 3 bases and the J gene lost 3 bases, with 15 bases spanning the gap. This CDR3 region has 15 residues. In nucleotides, the CDR3 is TGTGCCAGCAGTTTTAAGGCAGGTCGACTCTACGAGCAGTACTTC. It specifies CASSFKAGRLYEQYF.

The chain uses TRBV29-1 and TRBJ2-5; unclear D gene. Germline CDR1 and CDR2: SQVTM and ANQGSEA. The CDR3 length is 12 residues. Between the trimmed V and J ends, which lost 4 bases and 1 base, there was a span of 7 bases. CDR3 DNA sequence: TGCAGCGTTGCGGGCATCCAAGAGACCCAGTACTTC. It codes for CSVAGIQETQYF. The whole variable domain, remainder taken from reference TRBV29-1 and TRBJ2-5, is SAVISQKPSRDICQRGTSLTIQCQVDSQVTMMFWYRQQPGQSLTLIATANQGSEATYESGFVIDKFPISRPNLTFSTLTVSNMSPEDSSIYLCSVAGIQETQYFGPGTRLLVL.

The chain uses TRBV28 and TRBJ2-3, with D perhaps matching TRBD1 or TRBD2 (6 bases each). CDR3 length: 10 amino acids. Germline loops: CDR1 MDHEN, CDR2 SYDVKM. The V end was cut by 7 bases, the J end by 8 bases, with 7 bases between. DNA of the CDR3: TGTGCCAGCAAGGGGGGTACGCAGTATTTT. Its protein is CASKGGTQYF.

The V gene is TRBV2, the J gene TRBJ2-2; D is possibly TRBD1 (6 bases). There are 13 residues in the CDR3. The V end was cut by 8 bases, the J end by 5 bases, with 12 bases between. From germline, CDR1 is SNHLY and CDR2 FYNNEI. The CDR3 loop reads CASVRGWTGELFF. In DNA form, the CDR3 reads TGTGCCAGCGTCAGGGGTTGGACCGGGGAGCTGTTTTTT.

The genes are TRBV7-9 and TRBJ2-3; 7 bases align to TRBD1. The CDR3 loop spans 16 amino acids. After removal of 6 bases from V and 1 base from J, the junction contained 10 bases not matched to a gene. Germline CDR1 is SEHNR and CDR2 is FQNEAQ (reference sequence). CDR3 coding DNA: TGTGCCAGCAGTTTTACAGGGGTCGCAGGCACAGATACGCAGTATTTT. Translated, it gives CASSFTGVAGTDTQYF.

This chain uses TRBV27 with TRBJ2-7, with 11 bases fitting TRBD2. This CDR3 contains 16 residues. V lost 5 bases, J lost 7 bases, and 13 bases stayed unmatched. Per germline, CDR1 MNHEY and CDR2 SMNVEV (reference sequence). The CDR3 DNA reads TGTGCCAGCAGTAGGGGAGTAGCGGGAGGGCCTTGGGAGCAGTACTTC. Amino acid sequence: CASSRGVAGGPWEQYF.

This rearrangement joins TRBV30 to TRBJ2-5; the D gene could be TRBD1 or TRBD2 (5 bases each). The germline V gene has CDR1 GTSNPN and CDR2 SVGIG (reference sequence). The CDR3 has 13 amino acids. Deletions cut 3 bases from V and 6 bases from J, with 14 bases between. CDR3 sequence reads: CAWSDGTDQTQYF. CDR3 sequence (DNA): TGTGCCTGGAGCGATGGGACGGATCAGACCCAGTACTTC.

This chain uses TRBV6-5 with TRBJ2-7; TRBD1 matches 7 bases. The CDR3 loop spans 16 amino acids. The germline V gene has CDR1 MNHEY and CDR2 SVGAGI. Losses at the gene ends were 3 bases for V and 3 bases for J; bases not matched to a gene: 11. The CDR3 protein is CASSYIPGTEGYEQYF. Written as DNA, the CDR3 is TGTGCCAGCAGTTATATACCCGGGACAGAGGGCTACGAGCAGTACTTC.

The gene calls are TRBV27 and TRBJ2-2; tentatively, D is TRBD2 (5 bases). The CDR3 loop spans 18 amino acids. Per the germline V gene, CDR1 is MNHEY and CDR2 is SMNVEV (reference sequence). V shed 3 bases and J shed 1 base, with 18 bases lying between them. CDR3 in amino acids: CASSFQVATNKNTGELFF. In DNA form, the CDR3 reads TGTGCCAGCAGTTTTCAGGTAGCGACAAATAAGAACACCGGGGAGCTGTTTTTT.

The V gene is TRBV7-6, the J gene TRBJ2-3, with 9 nucleotides matching TRBD2. V was pared by 3 bases and J by 0 bases, with 4 bases of the junction left unmatched. Germline CDR1 is SGHVS and CDR2 is FNYEAQ. The CDR3 sequence is 16 residues long. The CDR3 here is CASSFPTSGSTDTQYF. As DNA, the CDR3 is TGTGCCAGCAGCTTCCCAACTAGCGGGAGCACAGATACGCAGTATTTT.

The J gene is TRBJ2-1, the V gene TRBV7-9, with D possibly being TRBD1 or TRBD2 (5 bases each). V gave up 4 bases and J gave up 8 bases, with 12 bases separating them. The CDR3 sequence is 13 residues long. CDR1 is SEHNR and CDR2 is FQNEAQ in the germline V gene (reference sequence). DNA of the CDR3: TGTGCCAGCAGCTCCAGGGTGGGGGATGAGCAGTTCTTC. Translating gives CASSSRVGDEQFF.

A few counts support this clone. This same CDR3 is encoded by further DNA sequences in the sample. The J gene is TRBJ1-1, the V gene TRBV19, with a tentative D call TRBD1 (5 bases). With 5 bases removed from V and 2 bases from J, the gap between germline ends came to 12 bases. The germline CDR1 and CDR2 sequences are LNHDA and SQIVND (reference sequence). The CDR3 runs to 14 residues. CDR3 DNA sequence: TGTGCCAGTAGTCAAGGACGGGGCAACACTGAAGCTTTCTTT. Its translation is CASSQGRGNTEAFF.

The rearrangement uses TRBV9 and TRBJ2-1, with 9 bases aligning to TRBD2. The CDR3 is 14 residues long. The V gene end was trimmed by 4 bases and the J gene end by 6 bases; junction bases not matched to a gene: 5. Per germline, CDR1 SGDLS and CDR2 YYNGEE. The CDR3 sequence: CASSFGTSPNEQFF. CDR3 in DNA: TGTGCCAGCAGCTTTGGGACTAGCCCCAATGAGCAGTTCTTC.

This clone has only a few counts. The chain employs TRBV2 and TRBJ1-1; D is uncertain. V was trimmed by 10 bases and J by 5 bases, leaving 17 bases between them. In germline, CDR1 is SNHLY, CDR2 FYNNEI. This CDR3 contains 13 residues. DNA of the CDR3: TGTGCCACGCGGGTGGAGGTATGGACTGAAGCTTTCTTT. Its translation is CATRVEVWTEAFF. The whole variable domain, filled in from reference TRBV2 and TRBJ1-1, reads EPEVTQTPSHQVTQMGQEVILRCVPISNHLYFYWYRQILGQKVEFLVSFYNNEISEKSEIFDDQFSVERPDGSNFTLKIRSTKLEDSAMYFCATRVEVWTEAFFGQGTRLTVV.

V usage is TRBV19 and J usage is TRBJ1-5, with 9 bases aligning to TRBD1. The CDR3 covers 14 residues. The V segment lost 1 base and the J segment 6 bases; nucleotides outside the gene matches: 1. CDR1 and CDR2 (germline): LNHDA, SQIVND (reference sequence). CDR3: CASSIGTGVQPQHF. CDR3 bases: TGTGCCAGTAGTATAGGGACAGGGGTTCAGCCCCAGCATTTT.

V usage is TRBV29-1 and J usage is TRBJ2-5; D is undetermined. TRBJ2-7 explains the end of the DNA better; the J call may be wrong. CDR3 length equals 11 residues. In germline, CDR1 is SQVTM, CDR2 ANQGSEA. CDR3 loop: CSVGSSYEQYF. The CDR3 nucleotides are TGCAGCGTTGGTAGCTCCTACGAGCAGTACTTC.

The chain couples TRBV7-2 to TRBJ2-2, with 14 bases lining up with TRBD2. Trimming removed 5 bases from V and 7 bases from J; junction bases left unmatched: 12. Per germline, CDR1 SGHTA and CDR2 FQGNSA. The CDR3 contains 18 residues. Here the CDR3 DNA reads TGTGCCAGCAGCCTCAGGGGACTAGCGGGAGTGGTCGGCGGGGAGCTGTTTTTT. Amino acids: CASSLRGLAGVVGGELFF.

The V call is TRBV27, the J call TRBJ2-1, with D possibly being TRBD1 (6 bases). V lost 5 bases to trimming and J lost 2 bases, with 16 bases between them. Germline V gives CDR1 MNHEY, CDR2 SMNVEV (reference sequence). The CDR3 contains 16 residues. This CDR3 is CASSPQTGLAYNEQFF. In DNA form, the CDR3 reads TGTGCCAGCAGTCCCCAAACAGGGTTAGCCTACAATGAGCAGTTCTTC.

The chain carries TRBV30 and TRBJ2-7, with 7 bases that match TRBD2. The junction had 6 bases not matched to a gene; V was cut back by 3 bases and J by 1 base. CDR3 length: 14 residues. Germline values: CDR1 GTSNPN, CDR2 SVGIG (reference sequence). The CDR3 sequence: CAWRGGPVSYEQYF. The CDR3 coding sequence is TGTGCCTGGAGGGGAGGGCCCGTTTCCTACGAGCAGTACTTC.

Concerning this clone: Other DNA sequences within the sample encode an identical CDR3. The chain recombines TRBV28 with TRBJ2-7; TRBD1 aligns across 7 bases. The CDR3 spans 14 residues. V was pared by 5 bases and J by 3 bases, with 7 bases of the junction left unmatched. Germline CDR1 is MDHEN and CDR2 is SYDVKM. The DNA for the CDR3 is TGTGCCAGCAGTCCCCGGGACAGCTACTACGAGCAGTACTTC. Its translation: CASSPRDSYYEQYF.

The CDR3 nucleotides read TGTGCCAGCTTAGCCGACACCTACGAGCAGTACTTC. This codes for CASLADTYEQYF. The chain employs TRBV6-6 and TRBJ2-7; unclear D gene. The germline V gene has CDR1 MNHNY and CDR2 SVGAGI (reference sequence). This CDR3 is built from 12 residues. The V and J ends lost 8 bases and 2 bases respectively, with 10 bases between them.

The chain uses TRBV7-3 and TRBJ1-2, with unresolved D. This CDR3 is 15 amino acids long. Trimming pared 5 bases from V and 4 bases from J, leaving 17 bases between. Looked up from germline, CDR1 is SGHTA and CDR2 is FQGTGA. The CDR3 loop reads CASSPTPLQSYGYTF. CDR3 DNA: TGTGCCAGCAGCCCCACCCCTTTACAGTCCTATGGCTACACCTTC. Based on the CDR3 plus reference TRBV7-3 and TRBJ1-2, the full variable domain is GAGVSQTPSNKVTEKGKYVELRCDPISGHTALYWYRQSLGQGPEFLIYFQGTGAADDSGLPNDRFFAVRPEGSVSTLKIQRTERGDSAVYLCASSPTPLQSYGYTFGSGTRLTVV.